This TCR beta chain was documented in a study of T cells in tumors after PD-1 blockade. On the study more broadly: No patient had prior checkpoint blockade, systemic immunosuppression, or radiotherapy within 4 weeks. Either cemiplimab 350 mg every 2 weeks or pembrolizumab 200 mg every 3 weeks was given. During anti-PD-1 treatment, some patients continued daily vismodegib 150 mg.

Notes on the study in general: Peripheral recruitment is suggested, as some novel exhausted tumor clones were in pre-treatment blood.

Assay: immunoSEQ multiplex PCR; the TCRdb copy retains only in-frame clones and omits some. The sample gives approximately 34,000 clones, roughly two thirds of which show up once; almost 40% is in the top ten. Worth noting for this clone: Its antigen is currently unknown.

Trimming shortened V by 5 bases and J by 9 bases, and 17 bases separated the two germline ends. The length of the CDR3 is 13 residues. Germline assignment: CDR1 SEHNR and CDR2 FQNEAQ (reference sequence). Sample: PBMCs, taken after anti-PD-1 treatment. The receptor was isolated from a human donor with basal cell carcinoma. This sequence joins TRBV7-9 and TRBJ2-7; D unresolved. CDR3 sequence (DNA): TGTGCCAGCAGCCCTGGCCCCCGACAACTGCAGTACTTC. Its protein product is CASSPGPRQLQYF.